The present T cell receptor (beta chain) was sequenced within a study of T cells after posttransplantation cyclophosphamide. Busulfan-fludarabine conditioning, marrow transplant, and cyclophosphamide on days +3 and +4 were administered. The ends were cut back, 2 bases at V and 4 bases at J, with 11 bases in the middle. The CDR3 contains 14 residues. Germline CDR1 SNHLY, CDR2 FYNNEI. With respect to this clone: Its antigen is undetermined.

Study-wide findings and caveats: Recipient CMV seropositivity and CMV reactivation strongly tracked TRB clonality. Later post-transplant blood repertoires were often dominated by donor CD8+ memory clones. Skin or GI-infiltrating T cells shared few TRB sequences with blood.

Libraries were prepared by immunoSEQ multiplex PCR; TCRdb keeps only in-frame clonotypes and omits some of them. Altogether about 16,000 clones are present, around 94% being singletons, with the ten largest covering about 0.5%. The clonotype originates from a male patient aged 55 to 69 who received an allogeneic stem cell transplant from a related donor and was CMV-positive. Some T cells may have originated in the graft donor. The sequencing here drew on CD4+ T cells sorted from blood, taken after allogeneic stem cell transplant with posttransplant cyclophosphamide. The gene calls are TRBV2 and TRBJ1-2; D gene ambiguous. The CDR3 sequence is CASSERPGSYGYTF. CDR3 bases: TGTGCCAGCAGTGAAAGACCAGGTAGCTATGGCTACACCTTC. The full variable domain, with the rest looked up from reference TRBV2 and TRBJ1-2, is EPEVTQTPSHQVTQMGQEVILRCVPISNHLYFYWYRQILGQKVEFLVSFYNNEISEKSEIFDDQFSVERPDGSNFTLKIRSTKLEDSAMYFCASSERPGSYGYTFGSGTRLTVV.